The next 14 T cell receptor beta chains were all read from a single sample in a study of PD-1 blockade in classical Hodgkin lymphoma. Each patient's relapse followed autologous stem cell transplantation, and brentuximab vedotin exposure varied. Clones were read by immunoSEQ multiplex PCR, and TCRdb kept only the in-frame ones, dropping some. The sample gives around 20,000 clones, about 76% of which show up once; 15% to 20% is in the top ten. Sequences were derived from peripheral blood mononuclear cells (PBMCs), sampled before the second cycle of nivolumab. All receptors come from a human donor with classical Hodgkin lymphoma.

V is TRBV19 and J is TRBJ2-1; 13 nucleotides match TRBD2. CDR1 and CDR2 from the germline V gene are LNHDA and SQIVND (reference sequence). Trimming cost V 5 bases and J 2 bases; bases outside gene matches: 6. The length of the CDR3 is 17 residues. The CDR3 protein is CASSLTSGGAPYNEQFF. CDR3 DNA: TGTGCCAGTAGTCTTACTAGCGGGGGGGCCCCCTACAATGAGCAGTTCTTC.

The chain couples TRBV5-1 to TRBJ2-1, with 7 bases identical to TRBD2. In germline, CDR1 is SGHRS, CDR2 YFSETQ. V lost 0 bases and J lost 7; bases outside the gene matches: 10. CDR3 length equals 16 residues. The CDR3 sequence is CASSLGRAGAVNEQFF. CDR3 nucleotide sequence: TGCGCCAGCAGCTTGGGCCGGGCGGGAGCCGTAAATGAGCAGTTCTTC.

This CDR3 is CASSPEQGAVTEAFF. Here the CDR3 DNA reads TGTGCCAGCAGCCCTGAGCAGGGGGCGGTTACTGAAGCTTTCTTT. The V and J genes are TRBV7-8 and TRBJ1-1, with 8 bases that match TRBD1. The CDR3 spans 15 residues. The germline CDR1 and CDR2 sequences are SGHVS and FQNEAQ. Germline trimming cut 5 bases from V and 5 bases from J; bases unmatched to any gene: 10.

The J gene is TRBJ1-2, the V gene TRBV7-2, with 12 bases fitting TRBD1. The V gene end was trimmed by 4 bases and the J gene end by 8 bases; junction bases not matched to a gene: 5. The CDR3 is 14 amino acids. Germline CDR1 is SGHTA and CDR2 is FQGNSA. The CDR3: CASSSGTGGAGYTF. DNA of the CDR3: TGTGCCAGCAGCTCAGGGACAGGGGGCGCGGGCTACACCTTC.

This clone was seen a few times. The gene calls are TRBV5-4 and TRBJ2-1, with 14 bases identical to TRBD2. Germline trimming cut 2 bases from V and 2 bases from J; bases unmatched to any gene: 6. The CDR3 is 18 residues long. Per the germline V gene, CDR1 is SGHNT and CDR2 is YYREEE (reference sequence). The CDR3 loop reads CASSFGLAGGGAYNEQFF. As DNA, the CDR3 is TGTGCCAGCAGCTTCGGACTAGCGGGAGGCGGGGCCTACAATGAGCAGTTCTTC.

V usage is TRBV5-1 and J usage is TRBJ2-2; 8 bases are a match to TRBD2. CDR3 size: 15 residues. The ends lost 0 bases at V and 4 bases at J; junction bases unmatched: 2. The germline V gene encodes CDR1 SGHRS and CDR2 YFSETQ. The CDR3: CASSLERELTGELFF. The CDR3 region has the DNA TGCGCCAGCAGCTTGGAGCGGGAGCTCACCGGGGAGCTGTTTTTT.

The chain recombines TRBV18 with TRBJ2-1, with a possible D match to TRBD2 (6 bases). Germline V gene lookup returns CDR1 KGHSH and CDR2 LQKENI. CDR3 length: 15 amino acids. V lost 0 bases and J 5 bases, leaving 11 bases between the germline ends. The CDR3 DNA reads as TGTGCCAGCTCACCACCAGGGACTCCTCACAATGAGCAGTTCTTC. Its translation is CASSPPGTPHNEQFF.

J is TRBJ2-5 and V is TRBV19; TRBD1 agrees at 10 bases. With 3 bases clipped from V and 4 bases from J, the junction kept 5 bases outside the gene matches. CDR1 LNHDA and CDR2 SQIVND come from the germline V gene (reference sequence). The CDR3 spans 15 residues. The CDR3 loop is CASSISGDRGETQYF. Here the CDR3 DNA reads TGTGCCAGTAGTATTTCCGGGGACAGGGGAGAGACCCAGTACTTC.

Sample share makes this clone medium-sized. The V gene is TRBV28, the J gene TRBJ1-3; D perhaps matches TRBD1 (5 bases). The CDR3 loop spans 16 amino acids. V lost 5 bases and J 0 bases, leaving 14 bases between the germline ends. CDR1 is MDHEN and CDR2 is SYDVKM in the germline V gene. The CDR3 DNA reads as TGTGCCAGCAGTCCCCATGAACAGGTCTCTGGAAACACCATATATTTT. It specifies CASSPHEQVSGNTIYF.

The V gene is TRBV2, the J gene TRBJ2-5; the D is unclear. Matching the DNA end better, TRBJ2-7 makes the J call doubtful. The V gene's germline CDR1 is SNHLY and CDR2 FYNNEI. CDR3 length: 12 residues. The CDR3 DNA is TGTGCCAGCAGTGATAACGACTACGAGCAGTACTTC. Its translation is CASSDNDYEQYF.

This chain connects TRBV11-2 to TRBJ2-7; 14 nucleotides match TRBD2. J was trimmed by 3 bases and V by 5 bases; bases with no gene match: 15. CDR1 is SGHAT and CDR2 is FQNNGV in the germline V gene. The CDR3 loop spans 19 amino acids. This chain's CDR3 is CASSTLPRTSGGRGYEQYF. CDR3 sequence (DNA): TGTGCCAGCAGCACATTACCTCGGACTAGCGGGGGGCGAGGCTACGAGCAGTACTTC.

This clone was recorded once. The J gene is TRBJ1-4, the V gene TRBV5-4; D might be TRBD1 (5 bases). Trimming cost V 2 bases and J 4 bases, with 12 bases left between them. Germline V gene lookup returns CDR1 SGHNT and CDR2 YYREEE (reference sequence). CDR3 length: 15 residues. The CDR3 DNA sequence: TGTGCCAGCAGCTTCGTGGACAAAAGTAATGAAAAACTGTTTTTT. Its protein product is CASSFVDKSNEKLFF.

The chain links TRBV14 to TRBJ1-6; D not resolved. The CDR3 sequence is 13 residues long. V was trimmed by 2 bases and J by 8 bases, leaving 7 bases between them. Looked up from germline, CDR1 is SGHDN and CDR2 is FVKESK. The CDR3 coding sequence is TGTGCCAGCAGCCAAACTATGGATTCACCCCTCCACTTT. It codes for CASSQTMDSPLHF.

The chain is built from TRBV6-5 and TRBJ2-5; 9 bases match TRBD1. The CDR3 length is 13 residues. Germline V gene lookup returns CDR1 MNHEY and CDR2 SVGAGI. The V segment lost 10 bases and the J segment 2 bases; nucleotides outside the gene matches: 5. CDR3 sequence (DNA): TGTGCCATCCAAGACAGGGGGCAAGAGACCCAGTACTTC. Amino acid sequence: CAIQDRGQETQYF.